This is a list of T cell receptor beta chains from one sample in a study of cytomegalovirus exposure and HLA in healthy donors. Sequencing used immunoSEQ multiplex PCR; TCRdb keeps in-frame clones, though not all of them. This table holds about 150,000 clones, around 65% found once. Specimen: PBMCs. These receptor sequences come from a woman in her thirties in good health and CMV-seropositive. CDR3s include the opening cysteine and the closing phenylalanine or tryptophan. The D gene is left open where the match is weak. Where a row states a size, it is once, few, many or the class of an expanded clone; other rows omit it.

size	V	D	J	CDR3	DNA
few	TRBV6-5	-	TRBJ2-2	CASTRGSEELFF	TGTGCCAGCACGCGGGGCTCCGAGGAGCTGTTTTTT
-	TRBV5-1	-	TRBJ2-2	CASSLRQGRVGELFF	TGCGCCAGCAGCTTGAGGCAGGGGAGAGTCGGGGAGCTGTTTTTT
-	TRBV21-1	-	TRBJ1-3	CASSTRGWSGNTIYF	TGTGCCAGCAGCACGAGGGGGTGGTCTGGAAACACCATATATTTT
few	TRBV19	TRBD1	TRBJ1-5	CASSIGAPGQGMQPQHF	TGTGCCAGTAGTATTGGGGCACCGGGACAGGGTATGCAGCCCCAGCATTTT
-	TRBV5-6	-	TRBJ1-2	CASSLFQGGYGYTF	TGTGCCAGCAGCTTGTTCCAGGGAGGATATGGCTACACCTTC
few	TRBV29-1	TRBD1	TRBJ2-7	CSVTGQGTAYEQYF	TGCAGCGTTACAGGACAGGGGACCGCCTACGAGCAGTACTTC
few	TRBV5-8	-	TRBJ1-1	CASSFGGNTEAFF	TGTGCCAGCAGCTTCGGGGGGAACACTGAAGCTTTCTTT
-	TRBV28	-	TRBJ1-4	CASIQQGSKGKLFF	TGTGCCAGCATCCAACAGGGATCGAAGGGAAAACTGTTTTTT
-	TRBV9	TRBD1	TRBJ1-2	CASSVNSGGNGYTF	TGTGCCAGCAGCGTCAATTCAGGGGGCAACGGCTACACCTTC
-	TRBV4-1	-	TRBJ1-1	CASSQDPTGYEAFF	TGCGCCAGCAGCCAAGATCCTACGGGATATGAAGCTTTCTTT
few	TRBV23-1	-	TRBJ1-2	CASRGSGTPRDGYTF	TGCGCCAGCAGGGGAAGCGGGACTCCCCGAGATGGCTACACCTTC
-	TRBV5-1	TRBD1	TRBJ1-2	CASSSTGGARGDYGYTF	TGCGCCAGCAGCTCGACCGGAGGGGCCAGGGGGGACTATGGCTACACCTTC
few	TRBV19	-	TRBJ1-2	CASSNDRRYGYTF	TGTGCCAGTAGTAACGACAGGAGATATGGCTACACCTTC
-	TRBV5-4	-	TRBJ2-2	CASSLDIYTGELFF	TGTGCCAGCAGCTTGGACATCTACACCGGGGAGCTGTTTTTT
-	TRBV6-4	TRBD2	TRBJ2-1	CASSETSGRRNYNGQFF	TGTGCCAGCAGTGAAACTAGCGGGAGGCGAAACTACAATGGGCAGTTCTTC
-	TRBV9	TRBD1	TRBJ2-5	CASSTGTAQETQYF	TGTGCCAGCAGTACCGGGACAGCCCAAGAGACCCAGTACTTC
once	TRBV18	-	TRBJ2-7	CASSPRFSGLDEQYF	TGTGCCAGCTCACCCCGCTTCAGCGGGTTGGACGAGCAGTACTTC
few	TRBV5-6	TRBD1	TRBJ1-2	CASSLRDRGRKNGYTF	TGTGCCAGCAGCCTCCGGGACAGGGGGAGGAAAAATGGCTACACCTTC
-	TRBV5-8	-	TRBJ2-7	CASRHAGLPYEQYF	TGTGCCAGCAGGCATGCGGGTTTACCCTACGAGCAGTACTTC
-	TRBV29-1	-	TRBJ1-2	CSVEVSEGYTF	TGCAGCGTTGAGGTCAGCGAAGGCTACACCTTC
few	TRBV18	TRBD1	TRBJ2-2	CASSPLTRGRQLTGELFF	TGTGCCAGCTCACCTCTAACTAGGGGGCGGCAGCTCACCGGGGAGCTGTTTTTT
-	TRBV9	TRBD1	TRBJ1-4	CASGRTGGYPGEKLFF	TGTGCCAGCGGTCGGACAGGGGGGTACCCGGGGGAAAAACTGTTTTTT
-	TRBV5-6	-	TRBJ2-7	CASSLTGNKYEQYF	TGTGCCAGCAGCCTGACAGGTAACAAATACGAGCAGTACTTC
few	TRBV2	-	TRBJ1-2	CASSGLVGGLGYGYTF	TGTGCCAGCAGTGGCTTGGTAGGCGGGCTCGGCTATGGCTACACCTTC
-	TRBV2	-	TRBJ1-6	CASSTDSLRNSPLHF	TGTGCCAGCAGTACGGACAGCCTCAGGAATTCACCCCTCCACTTT
-	TRBV14	TRBD2	TRBJ2-3	CASSSQSGRATDTQYF	TGTGCCAGCAGCTCCCAAAGCGGGAGGGCCACAGATACGCAGTATTTT
few	TRBV9	TRBD1	TRBJ2-1	CASSATGGMDNEQFF	TGTGCCAGCAGCGCCACAGGGGGTATGGACAATGAGCAGTTCTTC
-	TRBV19	-	TRBJ1-2	CASSIDRTGPYGYTF	TGTGCCAGTAGTATAGACCGTACAGGTCCCTATGGCTACACCTTC
-	TRBV10-2	-	TRBJ1-2	CASSEGARYGYTF	TGCGCCAGCAGTGAAGGGGCGCGCTATGGCTACACCTTC
-	TRBV4-1	-	TRBJ1-2	CASSQGEGWGGYTF	TGCGCCAGCAGCCAAGGGGAGGGATGGGGGGGCTACACCTTC